Detailed here is one T cell receptor (beta chain). No antigen is known for it. The data originate from a study of T cell responses to AZD1222 COVID-19 vaccine. Libraries were prepared by immunoSEQ multiplex PCR; TCRdb keeps only in-frame clonotypes and omits some of them. The data contain around 91,000 clones, 90% to 95% of them singletons. Study results and caveats: Nearly half of spike-specific TCRs reportedly target unmutated variant regions. CD4 TCRs associated with vaccination spanned spike, dominating at 160-218 and 743-854. Repertoires were obtained solely post-peak T cell response.

CDR3 length: 11 amino acids. Germline loops: CDR1 LGHDT, CDR2 YNNKEL (reference sequence). Trimming took off 4 bases at V and 5 bases at J, with 3 bases between the two ends. The sequenced sample was peripheral blood, obtained 28 days after the second AZD1222 dose. The rearrangement uses TRBV3-1 (or the pseudogene TRBV3-2) and TRBJ2-1; D unclear. The receptor comes from an adult who received the AZD1222 COVID-19 vaccine. The CDR3: CASSLDNEQFF. Written as DNA, the CDR3 is TGTGCCAGCAGCCTAGACAATGAGCAGTTCTTC.